This is a list of T cell receptor beta chains from one sample in a study of blood T cell repertoires in COVID-19. Only in-frame clones appear in the TCRdb table, and some are missing; sequencing was by immunoSEQ multiplex PCR. The profile covers roughly 120,000 clones, with 90% appearing a single time and 4% to 5% taken by the ten largest. Sequencing used peripheral blood. The receptors here all came from a man in his 60s with COVID-19, enrolled during active disease. Each CDR3 is given with its conserved first and last residue. The D gene is left open where the match is weak. The size of a clone is reported for some rows only, either as once, few or many, or as a class for expanded clones.

TRBV3-1/TRBV3-2	NA	NA	TRBJ1-4	TGTGCCAGCAGCCAAGGGGGGCTCGAGGAAAAACTGTTTTTT	CASSQGGLEEKLFF
TRBV5-1	NA	NA	TRBJ2-2	TGCGCCAGCAGCTTGGTTCTGAACACCGGGGAGCTGTTTTTT	CASSLVLNTGELFF
TRBV28	TRBD1	NA	TRBJ1-3	TGTGCCAGCAGTAGAAACAGGGGGCATGGAAACACCATATATTTT	CASSRNRGHGNTIYF
TRBV29-1	NA	NA	TRBJ1-2	TGCAGCGTTTCGGACAGCTCGACTAACTATGGCTACACCTTC	CSVSDSSTNYGYTF
TRBV10-3	TRBD1	NA	TRBJ2-2	TGTGCCACCACAGGGGGGTCGGAGACCGGGGAGCTGTTTTTT	CATTGGSETGELFF
TRBV27	NA	once	TRBJ1-4	TGTGCCAGCAGTCCCTATCTTGCAACTAATGAAAAACTGTTTTTT	CASSPYLATNEKLFF
TRBV10-1	TRBD1	NA	TRBJ1-2	TGCGCCAGCAGTGCGGGGACAGGGGCTAGCTACACCTTC	CASSAGTGASYTF
TRBV7-2	TRBD1	NA	TRBJ2-3	TGTGCCAGCAGCCCGCAGACAGGGGCCACAGATACGCAGTATTTT	CASSPQTGATDTQYF
TRBV6-5	NA	few	TRBJ1-3	TGTGCCAGCAGACAGAGCTCTGGAAACACCATATATTTT	CASRQSSGNTIYF
TRBV6-1	NA	NA	TRBJ1-2	TGTGCCAGCAGTGAAGCACAGCCTCTCACCTTC	CASSEAQPLTF
TRBV12-2	NA	NA	TRBJ1-5	TGTGCAAGTCGCTCCTGGACAGGGTGCTGCAATCAGCCCCAGCATTTT	CASRSWTGCCNQPQHF
TRBV5-1	NA	few	TRBJ2-7	TGCGCCAGCAGCCCGTCGACAGGTTCCTACGAGCAGTACTTC	CASSPSTGSYEQYF
TRBV19	TRBD2	NA	TRBJ2-3	TGTGCCAGTAGTATCGGCTTAGCGGGAAGCTTAAAAACCACAGATACGCAGTATTTT	CASSIGLAGSLKTTDTQYF
TRBV10-1	NA	NA	TRBJ1-3	TGCGCCAGCTCTCGGGTATCTGGAAACACCATATATTTT	CASSRVSGNTIYF
TRBV15	NA	NA	TRBJ2-1	TGTGCCACCAGCGTGTGGGGAGCGGACTACAATGAGCAGTTCTTC	CATSVWGADYNEQFF
TRBV5-6	TRBD2	NA	TRBJ2-5	TGTGCCAGCAGCTACCGACTAGCGGGAGCCCTCCGGGAGACCCAGTACTTC	CASSYRLAGALRETQYF
TRBV18	TRBD1	NA	TRBJ2-2	TGTGCCAGCTCACCAGAGGGACAGGGAGTAGCCGGGGAGCTGTTTTTT	CASSPEGQGVAGELFF
TRBV7-3	NA	NA	TRBJ2-1	TGTGCCAGCAGCTTAGTCGCAGGCGCTTACAATGAGCAGTTCTTC	CASSLVAGAYNEQFF
TRBV24-1	NA	NA	TRBJ1-2	TGTGCCACCAGTGAACCGCAGGGACTCCAAGAAGGCTACACCTTC	CATSEPQGLQEGYTF
TRBV6-5	NA	few	TRBJ1-1	TGTGCCAGCAGTCGAAGACGGAGCCTGAACACTGAAGCTTTCTTT	CASSRRRSLNTEAFF
TRBV6-5	TRBD1	NA	TRBJ2-5	TGTGCCAGCAGGCGGTCAGGGGGCCCACAAGAGACCCAGTACTTC	CASRRSGGPQETQYF
TRBV10-3	NA	NA	TRBJ2-7	TGTGCCATCAGTGAGTACGGTGAGTCCTACGAGCAGTACTTC	CAISEYGESYEQYF
TRBV9	NA	once	TRBJ1-2	TGTGCCAGCAGCGGCGGACAGACGGACTATGGCTACACCTTC	CASSGGQTDYGYTF
TRBV6-5	TRBD1	NA	TRBJ1-4	TGTGCCAGCAGGGACAGGGTTTCGGTTGAAAAACTGTTTTTT	CASRDRVSVEKLFF
TRBV7-3	TRBD2	NA	TRBJ2-7	TGTGCCAGCAGCCCCGGGACTAGCGGAACCTACGAGCAGTACTTC	CASSPGTSGTYEQYF
TRBV6-5	NA	once	TRBJ2-7	TGTGCCAGCTCTAACGACGAGCAGTACTTC	CASSNDEQYF
TRBV5-6	TRBD1	NA	TRBJ1-1	TGTGCCAGCAGCTTGTGGACAGGGGGAGAAAGCACTGAAGCTTTCTTT	CASSLWTGGESTEAFF
TRBV5-1	NA	NA	TRBJ1-2	TGCGCCAGCAGCCGTGAGGGGGTCTACTATGGCTACACCTTC	CASSREGVYYGYTF
TRBV7-9	TRBD1	once	TRBJ2-6	TGTGCCAGCAGCTTAGGGACAGGTGGGGCCAACGTCCTGACTTTC	CASSLGTGGANVLTF
TRBV24-1	TRBD1	NA	TRBJ2-7	TGTGCCACCAGTGATTTAAGTCGGACAGGCAGTAGCTCCTACGAGCAGTACTTC	CATSDLSRTGSSSYEQYF
TRBV19	TRBD2	NA	TRBJ2-7	TGTGCCAGTAGTATTGGGGACTACTCCTACGAGCAGTACTTC	CASSIGDYSYEQYF
TRBV28	NA	NA	TRBJ1-4	TGTGCCAGCAGTTTAGGGGCGCCCGAAAAACTGTTTTTT	CASSLGAPEKLFF
TRBV2	NA	once	TRBJ2-5	TGTGCCAGCAGTCTCATACTGGGCGGGCAAGAGACCCAGTACTTC	CASSLILGGQETQYF
TRBV6-5	TRBD1	NA	TRBJ2-7	TGTGCCAGCACTCGAGGACAGGGGGCTTACGAGCAGTACTTC	CASTRGQGAYEQYF
TRBV28	NA	NA	TRBJ1-3	TGTGCCAGCAATCCCGGAGACGGCTCTGGAAACACCATATATTTT	CASNPGDGSGNTIYF
TRBV5-1	TRBD2	NA	TRBJ2-7	TGCGCCAGCACAAACCGACTAGCGGGAGGGCACGAGCAGTACTTC	CASTNRLAGGHEQYF